The source of this T cell receptor beta chain is a study of cytomegalovirus exposure and HLA in healthy donors. Study-level information: The approximately 670 first-cohort repertoires shared a platform with the roughly 120 validation repertoires, as reported in a later analysis.

TCRdb keeps only in-frame clones here, not all; method: immunoSEQ multiplex PCR. The sample holds 90,000 to 100,000 clones, roughly 87% seen once. The germline V gene encodes CDR1 SQVTM and CDR2 ANQGSEA. Trimming stripped 2 bases from V and 0 bases from J, with 11 bases between. This CDR3 comprises 15 residues. This chain uses TRBV29-1 with TRBJ2-1; the D gene is possibly TRBD2 (5 bases). The TCR originated in a woman between 25 and 40 years old in good health and CMV-seronegative. The sample taken for sequencing was PBMCs. CDR3 loop: CSVELAPHSYNEQFF. The CDR3 DNA sequence: TGCAGCGTTGAACTAGCTCCTCACTCCTACAATGAGCAGTTCTTC.